This T cell receptor (beta chain) was recorded in a study of T cell clonotyping in hematopoietic cell transplantation. Study-level points and caveats: Few recipient clonotypes overlapped donors; over 95% were de novo at given depth. No sorting was done, leaving CD4 and CD8 contributions mixed.

The CDR3 runs to 13 residues. V was cut by 7 bases and J by 6 bases, with 17 bases left in between. Germline V gene lookup returns CDR1 SQVTM and CDR2 ANQGSEA. Here immunoSEQ multiplex PCR was the method, and the copy in TCRdb shows in-frame clones only, minus some. The table records roughly 6,800 clones, approximately 87% of them present only once. Blood collection times were about day -28 and days 30, 100, 180 posttransplant. Worth noting for this clone: The antigen remains unidentified.

The sequencing here drew on PBMCs, taken 100 days after allogeneic stem cell transplant. This receptor was identified in a male patient between 45 and 59 years old who had an allogeneic stem cell transplant from a related donor, so the T cells may come from the graft donor. Some clones in this sample may be carry-over from other donors' samples. The V call is TRBV29-1, the J call TRBJ2-3; possibly TRBD1 for D (6 bases). The CDR3: CSGRRTATDTQYF. Written as DNA, the CDR3 is TGCAGCGGACGAAGGACAGCGACGGATACGCAGTATTTT.